The source of this TCR beta chain is a study of blood T cell repertoires in COVID-19. This clone has only a few counts. Germline V gene lookup returns CDR1 LGHDT and CDR2 YNNKEL (reference sequence). The CDR3 has 15 amino acids. Trimming pared 1 base from V and 5 bases from J, leaving 11 bases between. Source study methods: Amplification of reference gene primers was used by the study to estimate nucleated cell counts. TCRdb keeps only in-frame clones here, not all; method: immunoSEQ multiplex PCR. V and J calls and clone size follow that table, whereas D and trimming were derived from the DNA. Of some 260,000 clones listed, approximately 91% were seen once; the top ten hold around 0.8%.

This receptor was taken from a woman under 40 with acute or convalescent COVID-19. Input material: peripheral blood. This chain joins TRBV3-1 (or the pseudogene TRBV3-2) and TRBJ2-2; no clear D gene. The CDR3 coding sequence is TGTGCCAGCAGCCAAGGACATTTTGGGACCGGGGAGCTGTTTTTT. This codes for CASSQGHFGTGELFF.